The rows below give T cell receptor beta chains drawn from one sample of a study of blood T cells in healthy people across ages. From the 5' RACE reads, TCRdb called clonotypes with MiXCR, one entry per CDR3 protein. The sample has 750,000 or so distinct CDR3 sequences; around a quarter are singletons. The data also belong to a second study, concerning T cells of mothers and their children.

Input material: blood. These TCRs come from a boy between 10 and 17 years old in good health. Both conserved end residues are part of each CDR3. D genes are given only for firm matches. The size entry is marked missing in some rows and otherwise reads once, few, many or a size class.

DNA: TGTGCCAGCACCCCGGGACTAGCGGGAGTAGAAGAGAGCCAGTACTTC
CDR3: CASTPGLAGVEESQYF
size: .
J: TRBJ2-5
length: 16
V: TRBV12-3/TRBV12-4
D: TRBD2

DNA: TGCAGCGTTGATCAGCGAGGCATTGTGACAGATACGCAGTATTTT
CDR3: CSVDQRGIVTDTQYF
size: .
J: TRBJ2-3
length: 15
V: TRBV29-1
D: .

DNA: TGCAGTGGATCGTTATCCGCCTACAATGAGCAGTTCTTC
CDR3: CSGSLSAYNEQFF
size: few
J: TRBJ2-1
length: 13
V: TRBV20-1
D: .

DNA: TGTGCCAGCAGTCTAATACTTGAGACAGACAATGAGCAGTTCTTC
CDR3: CASSLILETDNEQFF
size: few
J: TRBJ2-1
length: 15
V: TRBV28
D: .

DNA: TGTGCCAGCAGCCAGATTCAGGGTTACGAGCAGTACTTC
CDR3: CASSQIQGYEQYF
size: .
J: TRBJ2-7
length: 13
V: TRBV3-1
D: .

DNA: TGTGCCATCAGTGAGGCAAGGTACAACTCTGGGGCCAACGTCCTGACTTTC
CDR3: CAISEARYNSGANVLTF
size: few
J: TRBJ2-6
length: 17
V: TRBV10-3
D: .

DNA: TGTGCCAGCAGCCTACTGGGTTCACCCCTCCACTTT
CDR3: CASSLLGSPLHF
size: few
J: TRBJ1-6
length: 12
V: TRBV7-9
D: .

DNA: TGTGCCAGCAGTGAAACGACACCTACGAAGCAGTACTTC
CDR3: CASSETTPTKQYF
size: .
J: TRBJ2-7
length: 13
V: TRBV6-1
D: .

DNA: TGTGCCAGCAGCCCGTACGCGACAGATACGCAGTATTTT
CDR3: CASSPYATDTQYF
size: .
J: TRBJ2-3
length: 13
V: TRBV7-2
D: .

DNA: TGTGCCACCAGTGAGGACCGAAGCACAGATACGCAGTATTTT
CDR3: CATSEDRSTDTQYF
size: .
J: TRBJ2-3
length: 14
V: TRBV10-3
D: .

DNA: TGCAGCGTTAATACAGGGGGAAATGAGCAGTTCTTC
CDR3: CSVNTGGNEQFF
size: .
J: TRBJ2-1
length: 12
V: TRBV29-1
D: TRBD1

DNA: TGTGCCAGCAGCCACCCACGCGGGGTAGCGCTAAGCAATGAGCAGTTCTTC
CDR3: CASSHPRGVALSNEQFF
size: .
J: TRBJ2-1
length: 17
V: TRBV14
D: .

DNA: TGTGCCAGCAGTCTCCTAGCGGGGGGGAACACAGATACGCAGTATTTT
CDR3: CASSLLAGGNTDTQYF
size: few
J: TRBJ2-3
length: 16
V: TRBV12-3/TRBV12-4
D: TRBD2

DNA: TGTGCCAGCAGTTTAGGGGGGGGACCGGGCTACACCTTC
CDR3: CASSLGGGPGYTF
size: few
J: TRBJ1-2
length: 13
V: TRBV12-3/TRBV12-4
D: .

DNA: TGTGCCAGCAGCTCCAGCTCCTACGAGCAGTACTTC
CDR3: CASSSSSYEQYF
size: many
J: TRBJ2-7
length: 12
V: TRBV7-9
D: .

DNA: TGTGCCATCAGACCGGGACATAATGCTAACTATGGCTACACCTTC
CDR3: CAIRPGHNANYGYTF
size: .
J: TRBJ1-2
length: 15
V: TRBV10-3
D: .

DNA: TGCAGTGCTAGAGAATTTAGCGGGGGGGCGGGAGATACGCAGTATTTT
CDR3: CSAREFSGGAGDTQYF
size: once
J: TRBJ2-3
length: 16
V: TRBV20-1
D: TRBD2

DNA: TGTGCCAGCAGCAACAGCGGGTACGGCTACACCTTC
CDR3: CASSNSGYGYTF
size: .
J: TRBJ1-2
length: 12
V: TRBV9
D: .

DNA: TGTGCCAGCAGCATAGGAATCGGGACAGACCAAGAGACCCAGTACTTC
CDR3: CASSIGIGTDQETQYF
size: .
J: TRBJ2-5
length: 16
V: TRBV13
D: TRBD1

DNA: TGTGCCAGCAGTTTCGAGGCGCTCACCCACAATGAGCAGTTCTTC
CDR3: CASSFEALTHNEQFF
size: .
J: TRBJ2-1
length: 15
V: TRBV28
D: .

DNA: TGTGCCAGCAGCCCTCAAGGGTTTCTGAACACTGAAGCTTTCTTT
CDR3: CASSPQGFLNTEAFF
size: .
J: TRBJ1-1
length: 15
V: TRBV9
D: .

DNA: TGTGCCAGTTCCCGCGGTGAGGCCAACGTCCTGACTTTC
CDR3: CASSRGEANVLTF
size: few
J: TRBJ2-6
length: 13
V: TRBV5-5
D: .

DNA: TGCAGCGCCGCGGGGAGAACTAATGAAAAACTGTTTTTT
CDR3: CSAAGRTNEKLFF
size: few
J: TRBJ1-4
length: 13
V: TRBV29-1
D: .

DNA: TGTGCCAGCAGCGTAGGTCTTGCTGAGGGGGTTCAGTACTTC
CDR3: CASSVGLAEGVQYF
size: few
J: TRBJ2-4
length: 14
V: TRBV9
D: .

DNA: TGCAGCGTCAAGGGGACGGCCGAGCAGTACTTC
CDR3: CSVKGTAEQYF
size: .
J: TRBJ2-7
length: 11
V: TRBV29-1
D: .

DNA: TGTGCCAGTAGCCCTAGGGCTAGCGGGGTGGATATAGCCAAAAACATTCAGTACTTC
CDR3: CASSPRASGVDIAKNIQYF
size: .
J: TRBJ2-4
length: 19
V: TRBV19
D: TRBD2

DNA: TGTGCCAGCAGTTATTCCAGGGGGCACTACGAGCAGTACTTC
CDR3: CASSYSRGHYEQYF
size: .
J: TRBJ2-7
length: 14
V: TRBV6-2/TRBV6-3
D: TRBD1

DNA: TGTGCCAGCAGTATTTCAGTAGTCCAAGAGACCCAGTACTTC
CDR3: CASSISVVQETQYF
size: few
J: TRBJ2-5
length: 14
V: TRBV12-3/TRBV12-4
D: .

DNA: TGTGCCAGCTCCGAACACCCCAACTATGGCTACACCTTC
CDR3: CASSEHPNYGYTF
size: few
J: TRBJ1-2
length: 13
V: TRBV27
D: .

DNA: TGCAGTGCTAGTAAAAGGGGAGGGACGGGTGGAGGTTACAATGAGCAGTTCTTC
CDR3: CSASKRGGTGGGYNEQFF
size: .
J: TRBJ2-1
length: 18
V: TRBV20-1
D: TRBD2

DNA: TGTGCCAGCATCGTAGCGGGGGGCACAGATACGCAGTATTTT
CDR3: CASIVAGGTDTQYF
size: few
J: TRBJ2-3
length: 14
V: TRBV9
D: TRBD2

DNA: TGTGCCAGCAGGGCCGGGACAGGGAGTAATCAGCCCCAGCATTTT
CDR3: CASRAGTGSNQPQHF
size: few
J: TRBJ1-5
length: 15
V: TRBV2
D: TRBD1

DNA: TGCGCCAGCAGCTTATTGCATGAGACCACAGATACGCAGCATTTT
CDR3: CASSLLHETTDTQHF
size: .
J: TRBJ1-5
length: 15
V: TRBV5-1
D: .

DNA: TGTGCCAGTAGTGGAACTTCGGGGACTGAAGCTTTCTTT
CDR3: CASSGTSGTEAFF
size: few
J: TRBJ1-1
length: 13
V: TRBV19
D: .

DNA: TGTGCCAGCAGCCAAGTCCCAGGGACGTTGCAAGAGACCCAGTACTTC
CDR3: CASSQVPGTLQETQYF
size: .
J: TRBJ2-5
length: 16
V: TRBV3-1
D: .

DNA: TGTGCCAGCAGCTTAACAGGCAGGGGGACAGGGAACACTGAAGCTTTCTTT
CDR3: CASSLTGRGTGNTEAFF
size: .
J: TRBJ1-1
length: 17
V: TRBV7-3
D: TRBD1

DNA: TGCAGTGCTAGGACTAGCGCGATCACCGGGGAGCTGTTTTTT
CDR3: CSARTSAITGELFF
size: few
J: TRBJ2-2
length: 14
V: TRBV20-1
D: TRBD2

DNA: TGCAGCTCAACTACCTGGGGGGGTTCCTACAATGAGCAGTTCTTC
CDR3: CSSTTWGGSYNEQFF
size: .
J: TRBJ2-1
length: 15
V: TRBV29-1
D: TRBD2

DNA: TGTGCCAGCAGTTTATCGTCGGCTAGCCGCCTATACAATGAGCAGTTCTTC
CDR3: CASSLSSASRLYNEQFF
size: .
J: TRBJ2-1
length: 17
V: TRBV28
D: .

DNA: TGCAGCGTTGTTTTGACAGAGCCCTATGAGACCCAGTACTTC
CDR3: CSVVLTEPYETQYF
size: .
J: TRBJ2-5
length: 14
V: TRBV29-1
D: .

DNA: TGTGCCAGCCTGTCCGGGGGCTGGGATACGCAGTATTTT
CDR3: CASLSGGWDTQYF
size: .
J: TRBJ2-3
length: 13
V: TRBV7-2
D: .

DNA: TGTGCCAGTGGACATCCTGGTACAGATACGCAGTATTTT
CDR3: CASGHPGTDTQYF
size: .
J: TRBJ2-3
length: 13
V: TRBV7-6
D: .

DNA: TGCAGTGTTCAGAAATCCTACGAGCAGTACTTC
CDR3: CSVQKSYEQYF
size: .
J: TRBJ2-7
length: 11
V: TRBV20-1
D: .

DNA: TGTGCCAGCAGCTTAGTTTCGGGGTTCGGGGAGACCCAGTACTTC
CDR3: CASSLVSGFGETQYF
size: .
J: TRBJ2-5
length: 15
V: TRBV7-6
D: .

DNA: TGCAGTGCTTCGAAAGGACAGGACCCCTATGGCTACACCTTC
CDR3: CSASKGQDPYGYTF
size: .
J: TRBJ1-2
length: 14
V: TRBV20-1
D: TRBD1

DNA: TGTGCCAGCAGCCATCATAAGACGGACGGCTCCTACGAGCAGTACTTC
CDR3: CASSHHKTDGSYEQYF
size: .
J: TRBJ2-7
length: 16
V: TRBV3-1
D: .

DNA: TGCAGCGTTGAAGTGACAGGATCCCCAGATACGCAGTATTTT
CDR3: CSVEVTGSPDTQYF
size: .
J: TRBJ2-3
length: 14
V: TRBV29-1
D: .

DNA: TGCAGTGCTAGAGATCAGTTACTAGTGGGGCACGAGCAGTACTTC
CDR3: CSARDQLLVGHEQYF
size: few
J: TRBJ2-7
length: 15
V: TRBV20-1
D: .

DNA: TGTGCCATCAAGGGGTTAAAACTCAACACCGGGGAGCTGTTTTTT
CDR3: CAIKGLKLNTGELFF
size: .
J: TRBJ2-2
length: 15
V: TRBV11-2
D: .

DNA: TGCGCCAGCCGAGGGACAGGGTTAAATGAAAAACTGTTTTTT
CDR3: CASRGTGLNEKLFF
size: .
J: TRBJ1-4
length: 14
V: TRBV4-1
D: TRBD1

DNA: TGTGCCAGCAGCCAAGAAAATCCCGTTTTTTACGAGCAGTACTTC
CDR3: CASSQENPVFYEQYF
size: .
J: TRBJ2-7
length: 15
V: TRBV4-2
D: .

DNA: TGTGCCAGCAGCCAAGATAGGGCTAGGCGTCGTTTAGAGACCCAGTACTTC
CDR3: CASSQDRARRRLETQYF
size: .
J: TRBJ2-5
length: 17
V: TRBV3-1
D: .

DNA: TGTGCCAGCAGCTTATCTATGCAGGGGGCTGATGGCTACACCTTC
CDR3: CASSLSMQGADGYTF
size: .
J: TRBJ1-2
length: 15
V: TRBV13
D: TRBD1

DNA: TGTGCCAGCACCGCCGGCGGCAATGAAAAACTGTTTTTT
CDR3: CASTAGGNEKLFF
size: few
J: TRBJ1-4
length: 13
V: TRBV28
D: .